Below, 9 T cell receptor beta chains from the same sample are listed, as sequenced in a study of blood T cell repertoires in COVID-19. Method: immunoSEQ multiplex PCR; TCRdb's copy keeps in-frame clones and lacks some. Among under 250,000 clones listed, 85% to 90% were seen once. The sample taken for sequencing was PBMCs or T cells enriched from blood (not recorded which). The receptor source for this set is a woman under 30 in a cohort exposed to, infected with or recovered from COVID-19 (not recorded which).

The chain employs TRBV2 and TRBJ1-2; 12 bases map to TRBD1. CDR1 SNHLY and CDR2 FYNNEI come from the germline V gene. V lost 4 bases to trimming and J lost 8 bases; unmatched junction nucleotides: 14. This CDR3 contains 17 residues. The DNA for the CDR3 is TGTGCCAGCAGTGTAGGGACCGGGACAGGGGGCGCAAAGGGCTACACCTTC. Amino acids: CASSVGTGTGGAKGYTF.

The CDR3 DNA reads as TGTGCCAGCAGTGCTCAGGGGGGAGGCCAAGAGACCCAGTACTTC. Translated: CASSAQGGGQETQYF. The rearrangement joins TRBV6-4 to TRBJ2-5; possibly TRBD1 for D (7 bases). The CDR3 totals 15 residues. V lost 4 bases and J lost 1, with 13 bases in between. Germline CDR1 MRHNA, CDR2 SNTAGT.

The chain joins TRBV9 to TRBJ2-2; 7 positions match TRBD2. Germline V gives CDR1 SGDLS, CDR2 YYNGEE. V shed 0 bases and J 1 base; nucleotides not matched to a gene: 3. CDR3 size: 16 residues. DNA for the CDR3: TGTGCCAGCAGCGTAGATCCTAGCGGGAACACCGGGGAGCTGTTTTTT. This gives the protein CASSVDPSGNTGELFF.

The V call is TRBV3-1 (or the pseudogene TRBV3-2), the J call TRBJ2-1, with 8 positions matching TRBD2. The CDR3 consists of 15 residues. CDR1 is LGHDT, CDR2 YNNKEL, per germline (reference sequence). The V and J ends lost 4 bases and 5 bases, in that order; junction bases with no gene match: 7. CDR3 coding DNA: TGTGCCAGCAGCCCCTCGGGAGGGATGCACAATGAGCAGTTCTTC. This gives the protein CASSPSGGMHNEQFF.

The chain has TRBV9 and TRBJ2-7; D perhaps matches TRBD1 (6 bases). CDR3 length: 13 amino acids. With 3 bases removed from V and 5 bases from J, the gap between germline ends came to 12 bases. Germline CDR1 SGDLS, CDR2 YYNGEE. CDR3 in DNA: TGTGCCAGCAGCGAGGGGGATCGGGACGAGCAGTACTTC. Its translation: CASSEGDRDEQYF.

The CDR3 region has the DNA TGTGCCAGCAGCCCCCAACTAGCGGCCTACGAGCAGTACTTC. Its translation is CASSPQLAAYEQYF. The chain couples TRBV9 to TRBJ2-7, with 8 bases fitting TRBD2. This CDR3 has 14 residues. CDR1 is SGDLS, CDR2 YYNGEE, per germline. V dropped 4 bases and J dropped 2; count of bases not matched to a gene: 5. The variable domain in full, completed from reference TRBV9 and TRBJ2-7, reads DSGVTQTPKHLITATGQRVTLRCSPRSGDLSVYWYQQSLDQGLQFLIQYYNGEERAKGNILERFSAQQFPDLHSELNLSSLELGDSALYFCASSPQLAAYEQYFGPGTRLTVT.

V is TRBV28 and J is TRBJ1-5; D remains unclear. V was clipped by 2 bases and J by 3 bases, with 11 bases between them. Germline V gene data show CDR1 as MDHEN and CDR2 as SYDVKM. The CDR3 totals 15 residues. The CDR3 sequence is CASSLGLPNNQPQHF. Written as DNA, the CDR3 is TGTGCCAGCAGTTTAGGACTACCTAACAATCAGCCCCAGCATTTT.

For this clone: Other DNA sequences from this sample encode an identical CDR3 as well. V and J are TRBV11-2 and TRBJ2-7; 10 nucleotides align to TRBD1. Germline V gene sequence: CDR1 SGHAT, CDR2 FQNNGV. V lost 4 bases, J lost 4 bases, and 4 bases stayed unmatched. The CDR3 extends over 14 amino acids. CDR3 sequence reads: CASSSRQGAYEQYF. The CDR3 bases are TGTGCCAGCAGCTCACGACAGGGGGCATACGAGCAGTACTTC. The full variable domain, its missing parts supplied by reference TRBV11-2 and TRBJ2-7, is EAGVAQSPRYKIIEKRQSVAFWCNPISGHATLYWYQQILGQGPKLLIQFQNNGVVDDSQLPKDRFSAERLKGVDSTLKIQPAKLEDSAVYLCASSSRQGAYEQYFGPGTRLTVT.

This sequence joins TRBV19 and TRBJ1-4; 7 bases match TRBD1. Germline assignment: CDR1 LNHDA and CDR2 SQIVND (reference sequence). The junction had 5 bases not matched to a gene; V was cut back by 5 bases and J by 5 bases. The CDR3 runs to 14 residues. The CDR3 nucleotides read TGTGCCAGTAGTGACGGGACAGCAAATGAAAAACTGTTTTTT. As protein: CASSDGTANEKLFF. The full variable domain, its missing parts supplied by reference TRBV19 and TRBJ1-4, is DGGITQSPKYLFRKEGQNVTLSCEQNLNHDAMYWYRQDPGQGLRLIYYSQIVNDFQKGDIAEGYSVSREKKESFPLTVTSAQKNPTAFYLCASSDGTANEKLFFGSGTQLSVL.